This T cell receptor beta chain was identified during a study of yellow fever vaccine responses in identical twins (dated by TCRdb to 2017 to 2018). As for the study more broadly: In identical twins, the study followed T cell clones that responded to the vaccine with precision.

Receptor libraries were prepared by RT-PCR. Sequencing instrument: Illumina HiSeq 2500. TCRdb's own reprocessing of the public reads used fastp at Q25 and MiXCR and kept productive beta chains. CDR3 protein sequences are deduplicated, and each keeps its most common genes and DNA. The sample includes 9,000 to 13,000 distinct CDR3 sequences, with over 65% observed a single time. The ten largest account for 2% of the sample. The CDR3 starts with the cysteine, ends with the phenylalanine, and has 16 residues. The entry retains the CDR3 DNA only, 48 bases that are in frame from base 1. Looking up the germline V gene yields CDR1 LGHNA and CDR2 YNFKEQ. Trimming costs V 1 base and J 7 bases, and their ends lie 16 bases apart. Concerning this clonotype: Its antigen is unknown. No base qualities exist here, and no much larger clone lies one base off it.

On the study overall, not on this receptor specifically: According to the authors, in identical twins the way T cells responded to vaccination appeared partly convergent and partly personalized.

The rearranged segments are TRBV4-2 and TRBJ1-4; TRBD1 could be the D gene, as 5 bases match. The sequences come from T cells from blood (PBMCs), unsorted or a sorted subset (not recorded which), collected before or after yellow fever vaccination (not recorded which). This TCR was recovered from a woman aged 18-30 years who received the yellow fever vaccine. Donor details come from another sample of the same person, matched by shared clones. The CDR3 protein sequence reads: CASSQGRRGVSEKLFF. Read as DNA, the sequence is TGTGCCAGCAGCCAAGGCCGACGGGGGGTGTCTGAAAAACTGTTTTTT.